This T cell receptor (beta chain) was captured by sequencing in a study of T cells in Graves' hyperthyroidism and ophthalmopathy. The CDR3 regions of TCR beta were amplified from RNA transcripts. The primer set for the first-round RT-PCR of the TCR CDR3 was HTBI. TCRdb re-called the multiplex PCR reads with MiXCR, one entry per CDR3 protein. The data contain hundreds of thousands of distinct CDR3 sequences, under 15% of them singletons. V gave up 5 bases and J gave up 3 bases; unmatched junction bases: 9. Germline V CDR1 and CDR2: SGHVS, FQNEAQ. This CDR3 spans 17 amino acids. This sequence originates from a man younger than 30 with Graves' ophthalmopathy. Material: blood. The V call is TRBV7-8, the J call TRBJ2-6; 8 bases are a match to TRBD1. CDR3 sequence reads: CASSKQTGEDGANVLTF. The CDR3 nucleotides are TGTGCCAGCAGCAAGCAGACAGGGGAAGATGGGGCCAACGTCCTGACTTTC.